This T cell receptor (beta chain) is from a study of shared clonotypes between healthy human individuals. Findings and limits, study-wide: Naive subsets generally exceeded memory subsets in estimated richness.

As to this clone: Its antigen remains unknown.

CD4+ cells yielded CD45RA+ naive and CD45RA-negative memory subsets. V gave up 4 bases and J gave up 2 bases; unmatched junction bases: 4. This CDR3 is 15 amino acids long. The germline V gene encodes CDR1 SGHRS and CDR2 YFSETQ. Genomic DNA of every subset was divided equally among multiple immunoSEQ plates. Original data processing: Junction-only sequences produced by ImmunoSEQ had no quality scores, so filtering differed. Sequenced by immunoSEQ multiplex PCR; TCRdb stores in-frame clones only, minus some. That table furnishes V, J and clone size, whereas the DNA furnished D and trimming. The profile shows about 2.3 million clones, approximately 93% of them singletons.

This TCR came from a man aged 18 to 30 in good health. Some clones in this sample may be carry-over from other donors' samples. The rearrangement links TRBV5-1 to TRBJ1-4, with 8 bases identical to TRBD1. The sample comprised naive CD4+ T cells from PBMCs. Subset described: CD45RA+ positively selected. The DNA for the CDR3 is TGCGCCAGCAGCCGACAGGGGTCGACTAATGAAAAACTGTTTTTT. The encoded protein is CASSRQGSTNEKLFF.